The T cell receptor beta chain described here comes from a study of Ad26.COV2.S vaccination and SARS-CoV-2 variants. Study-level information: Ad26.COV2.S, an intramuscular injection, was given once or twice 56 days apart.

CDR1 and CDR2 (germline): SEHNR, FQNEAQ (reference sequence). This CDR3 spans 17 amino acids. Trimming pared 6 bases from V and 5 bases from J, leaving 22 bases between. Sample treatment: some 20 received Ad26.COV2.S at low or high dose, single or two shots; about 5 received placebo; per-sample allocation not given. Collection of samples fell on day 63 after the first vaccine or placebo injection. This adult donor, from Boston, was 18-55 years old. Vaccine was an Ad26 vector expressing Wuhan-strain SARS-CoV-2 spike. Assay used: immunoSEQ multiplex PCR; TCRdb lists only in-frame clones, some missing. This repertoire shows 300,000 to 400,000 clones, 85% to 90% found once; its top ten account for 4.5% to 5.5%.

The sequence derives from a person between 18 and 59 years old who received the Ad26.COV2.S COVID-19 vaccine or a placebo. V usage is TRBV7-9 and J usage is TRBJ2-2, with D perhaps matching TRBD2 (6 bases). Sequences were derived from peripheral blood, sampled in a trial of Ad26.COV2.S vaccine versus placebo. The CDR3 protein is CASRDLGTFRDTGELFF. The CDR3 DNA sequence: TGTGCCAGCAGGGACCTCGGGACTTTTCGAGATACCGGGGAGCTGTTTTTT.